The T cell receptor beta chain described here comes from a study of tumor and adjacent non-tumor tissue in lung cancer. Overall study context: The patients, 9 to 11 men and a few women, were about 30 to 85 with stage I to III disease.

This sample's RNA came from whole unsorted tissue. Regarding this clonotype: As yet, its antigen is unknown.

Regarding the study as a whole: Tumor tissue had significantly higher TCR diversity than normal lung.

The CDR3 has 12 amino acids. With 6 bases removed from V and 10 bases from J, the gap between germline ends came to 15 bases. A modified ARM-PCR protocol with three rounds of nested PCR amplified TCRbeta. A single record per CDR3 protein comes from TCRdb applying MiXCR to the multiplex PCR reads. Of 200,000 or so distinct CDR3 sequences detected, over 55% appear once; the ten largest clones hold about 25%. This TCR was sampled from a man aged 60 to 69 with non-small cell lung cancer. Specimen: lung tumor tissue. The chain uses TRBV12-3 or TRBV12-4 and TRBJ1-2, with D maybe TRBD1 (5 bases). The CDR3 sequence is CASSFTGGDYTF. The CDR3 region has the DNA TGTGCCAGCAGCTTTACAGGAGGGGACTACACCTTC.